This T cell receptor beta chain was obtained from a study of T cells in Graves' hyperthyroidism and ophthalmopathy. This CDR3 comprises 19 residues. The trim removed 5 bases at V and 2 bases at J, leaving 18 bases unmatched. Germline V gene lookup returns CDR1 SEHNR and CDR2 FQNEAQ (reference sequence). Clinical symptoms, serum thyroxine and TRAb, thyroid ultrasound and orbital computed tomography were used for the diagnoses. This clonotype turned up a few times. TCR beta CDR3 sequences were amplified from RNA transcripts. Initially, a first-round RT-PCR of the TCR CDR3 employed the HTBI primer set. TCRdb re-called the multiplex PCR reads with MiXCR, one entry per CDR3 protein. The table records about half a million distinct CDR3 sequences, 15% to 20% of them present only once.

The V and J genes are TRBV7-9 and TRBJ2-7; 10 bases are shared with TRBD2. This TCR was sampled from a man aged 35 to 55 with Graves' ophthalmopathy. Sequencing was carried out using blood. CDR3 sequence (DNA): TGTGCCAGCAGCGCCGGACAGGTAGCGGGAGGCGGAGGGGCCTACGAGCAGTACTTC. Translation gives CASSAGQVAGGGGAYEQYF.